The 13 T cell receptor beta chains below were found in one sample sequenced in a study of T cell changes during pregnancy in multiple sclerosis. The method was immunoSEQ multiplex PCR; TCRdb's version includes in-frame clones alone and lacks a portion of them. The data contain some 60,000 clones, 75% to 90% of them singletons. Source: CD4+ T cells from peripheral blood mononuclear cells, taken in the third trimester of pregnancy. These receptors all come from a female donor with multiple sclerosis, enrolled in a pregnancy study.

The CDR3 protein is CASSQTSGSTDTQYF. As DNA, the CDR3 is TGTGCCAGCAGCCAAACTAGCGGGAGCACAGATACGCAGTATTTT. This chain links TRBV7-7 with TRBJ2-3; 9 nucleotides line up with TRBD2. Germline V CDR1 and CDR2: SSHAT, FNYEAQ (reference sequence). This CDR3 comprises 15 residues. V shed 5 bases and J 0 bases; nucleotides not matched to a gene: 3.

This rearrangement joins TRBV4-2 to TRBJ2-7; 8 nucleotides match TRBD2. J gave up 4 bases and V 0 bases, and 14 bases lay outside the gene matches. Germline assignment: CDR1 LGHNA and CDR2 YNFKEQ. The CDR3 has 18 amino acids. The CDR3 reads CASSQDGLAGGPVYEQYF. The CDR3 region has the DNA TGTGCCAGCAGCCAAGATGGGCTAGCGGGCGGACCGGTTTACGAGCAGTACTTC.

This rearrangement joins TRBV5-1 to TRBJ2-1; TRBD2 is a possible D gene (7 bases). V lost 3 bases and J 9 bases, leaving 13 bases between the germline ends. The CDR3 is made up of 13 amino acids. Looked up from germline, CDR1 is SGHRS and CDR2 is YFSETQ. The CDR3 loop is CASSWGRESEQFF. CDR3 nucleotide sequence: TGCGCCAGCAGCTGGGGGCGGGAGAGTGAGCAGTTCTTC. Combining the CDR3 with reference TRBV5-1 and TRBJ2-1 gives the whole variable domain KAGVTQTPRYLIKTRGQQVTLSCSPISGHRSVSWYQQTPGQGLQFLFEYFSETQRNKGNFPGRFSGRQFSNSRSEMNVSTLELGDSALYLCASSWGRESEQFFGPGTRLTVL.

As regards this clone: Germline is not matched at one junction end, which may reflect a read error. The rearrangement uses TRBV7-9 and TRBJ1-2; 8 bases line up with TRBD1. The CDR3 runs 16 residues. Germline V CDR1 and CDR2: SEHNR, FQNEAQ (reference sequence). The CDR3 nucleotides read TGTGCCAGCAGTTTAGGAGGGACAGGTCCTAACTATGGCTACACCTTC. Translation gives CASSLGGTGPNYGYTF.

This sequence joins TRBV12-5 and TRBJ2-1; 10 bases match TRBD2. Germline V gene data show CDR1 as LGHNT and CDR2 as FRNRAP. The length of the CDR3 is 18 residues. The J segment lost 9 bases and the V segment lost 3 bases, leaving 17 bases of the junction unmatched. CDR3 loop: CASGFIFSGRSKYSEQFF. CDR3 nucleotides: TGTGCTAGTGGTTTCATTTTTAGCGGGAGGTCAAAGTACTCTGAGCAGTTCTTC. The whole variable domain, filled in from reference TRBV12-5 and TRBJ2-1, reads DARVTQTPRHKVTEMGQEVTMRCQPILGHNTVFWYRQTMMQGLELLAYFRNRAPLDDSGMPKDRFSAEMPDATLATLKIQPSEPRDSAVYFCASGFIFSGRSKYSEQFFGPGTRLTVL.

The chain couples TRBV18 to TRBJ1-1; weak D call: TRBD1 (5 bases). The CDR3 is 15 residues long. CDR1 is KGHSH, CDR2 LQKENI, per germline. Trimming removed 3 bases from V and 2 bases from J, with 13 bases in between. CDR3 residues: CASSPPSRANTEAFF. DNA of the CDR3: TGTGCCAGCTCACCTCCTTCCAGGGCCAACACTGAAGCTTTCTTT. The full variable domain, its missing parts supplied by reference TRBV18 and TRBJ1-1, is NAGVMQNPRHLVRRRGQEARLRCSPMKGHSHVYWYRQLPEEGLKFMVYLQKENIIDESGMPKERFSAEFPKEGPSILRIQQVVRGDSAAYFCASSPPSRANTEAFFGQGTRLTVV.

V gene TRBV4-3 combines with J gene TRBJ1-2, with 7 bases aligning to TRBD1. CDR1 and CDR2 (germline): LGHNA, YSLEER. V shed 4 bases, J shed 2 bases, and the junction held 10 bases outside the gene matches. This CDR3 comprises 16 residues. CDR3 coding DNA: TGCGCCAGCAGCCGCACCGGGACAGATGGGAACTATGGCTACACCTTC. Amino acid sequence: CASSRTGTDGNYGYTF.

The table lists this clone with a count of one. The rearrangement joins TRBV6-1 to TRBJ2-5, with D maybe TRBD1 (6 bases). The J call may be faulty, since TRBJ2-7 better matches the DNA end. In germline, CDR1 is MNHNS, CDR2 SASEGT. This CDR3 contains 13 residues. CDR3 residues: CASRPGERGEQYF. In nucleotides, the CDR3 is TGTGCCAGCAGACCAGGGGAAAGGGGCGAGCAGTACTTC.

The chain couples TRBV5-6 to TRBJ1-4, with D possibly being TRBD1 (6 bases). The CDR3 is 16 residues long. Germline assignment: CDR1 SGHDT and CDR2 YYEEEE. V gave up 3 bases and J gave up 3 bases, with 15 bases separating them. The CDR3 nucleotides are TGTGCCAGCAGCTATTACAGGGTGTTGGCTAATGAAAAACTGTTTTTT. The encoded protein is CASSYYRVLANEKLFF. Variable domain in full (rest from reference TRBV5-6 and TRBJ1-4): DAGVTQSPTHLIKTRGQQVTLRCSPKSGHDTVSWYQQALGQGPQFIFQYYEEEERQRGNFPDRFSGHQFPNYSSELNVNALLLGDSALYLCASSYYRVLANEKLFFGSGTQLSVL.

The rearrangement joins TRBV6-8 to TRBJ1-2; D is possibly TRBD1 (6 bases). Per the germline V gene, CDR1 is MNHGY and CDR2 is SAAAGT. Trimming left V 9 bases short and J 4 bases short, with 6 bases between. The CDR3 loop spans 10 amino acids. Here the CDR3 DNA reads TGTGCCAGGGACAGCTATGGCTACACCTTC. This encodes CARDSYGYTF.

This CDR3 reads CASSLIRGRNRTETQYF. The CDR3 DNA sequence: TGTGCCAGCAGCTTGATCAGGGGTAGGAATCGAACAGAGACCCAGTACTTC. The J gene is TRBJ2-5, the V gene TRBV5-6; the D gene is possibly TRBD1 (6 bases). This CDR3 has 17 amino acids. Trimming took off 1 base at V and 4 bases at J, with 20 bases between the two ends. Per germline, CDR1 SGHDT and CDR2 YYEEEE.

The CDR3 is CASSVVDRWDRSSYEQYF. The CDR3 DNA reads TGTGCCAGCAGCGTAGTCGATCGGTGGGACAGGTCTTCCTACGAGCAGTACTTC. The chain couples TRBV9 to TRBJ2-7; the match to TRBD1 covers 8 bases. CDR3 length: 18 amino acids. CDR1 and CDR2 from the germline V gene are SGDLS and YYNGEE. Trimming took 0 bases from V and 1 from J; bases not matched to a gene: 12.

This chain connects TRBV9 to TRBJ2-2, with a possible D match to TRBD1 (6 bases). Germline-derived CDR1 and CDR2 are SGDLS and YYNGEE. The CDR3 sequence is 12 residues long. V lost 4 bases, J lost 7 bases, and 8 bases lay in between. CDR3 sequence reads: CASSPGHGELFF. The CDR3 coding sequence is TGTGCCAGCAGCCCGGGACACGGGGAGCTGTTTTTT.